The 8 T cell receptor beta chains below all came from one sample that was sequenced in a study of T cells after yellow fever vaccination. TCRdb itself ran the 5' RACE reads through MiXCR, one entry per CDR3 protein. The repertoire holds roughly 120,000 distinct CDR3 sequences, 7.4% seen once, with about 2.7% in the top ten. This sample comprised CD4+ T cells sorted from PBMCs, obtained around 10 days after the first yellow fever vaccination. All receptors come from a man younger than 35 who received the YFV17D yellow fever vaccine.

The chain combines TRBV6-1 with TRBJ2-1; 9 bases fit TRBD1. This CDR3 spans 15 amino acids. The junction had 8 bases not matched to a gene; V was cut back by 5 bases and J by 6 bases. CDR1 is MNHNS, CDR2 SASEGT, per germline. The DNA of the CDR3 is TGTGCCAGCAGTAGGCCGGGACAGGGAATCAATGAGCAGTTCTTC. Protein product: CASSRPGQGINEQFF.

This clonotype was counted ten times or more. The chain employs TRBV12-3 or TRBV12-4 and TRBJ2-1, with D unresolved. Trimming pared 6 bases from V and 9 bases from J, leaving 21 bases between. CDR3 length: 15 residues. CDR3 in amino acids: CASRPGLTVLGEQFF. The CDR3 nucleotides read TGTGCCAGCAGACCGGGTTTGACGGTTCTGGGTGAGCAGTTCTTC.

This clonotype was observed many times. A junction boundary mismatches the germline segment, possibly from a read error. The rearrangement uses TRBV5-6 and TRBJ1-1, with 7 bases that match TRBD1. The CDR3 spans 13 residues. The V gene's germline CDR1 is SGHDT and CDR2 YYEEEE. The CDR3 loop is CASSLKGAIRPSF. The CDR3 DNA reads TGTGCCAGCAGCTTAAAGGGGGCTATACGGCCGTCCTTT.

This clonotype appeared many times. The CDR3 region is CASSPRAGHGTQYF. In DNA form, the CDR3 reads TGTGCCAGCAGCCCCCGGGCTGGGCATGGGACCCAGTACTTC. This chain joins TRBV7-7 and TRBJ2-5; no clear D gene. CDR1 is SSHAT and CDR2 is FNYEAQ in the germline V gene (reference sequence). The CDR3 sequence is 14 residues long. V lost 5 bases and J lost 7, with 17 bases in between.

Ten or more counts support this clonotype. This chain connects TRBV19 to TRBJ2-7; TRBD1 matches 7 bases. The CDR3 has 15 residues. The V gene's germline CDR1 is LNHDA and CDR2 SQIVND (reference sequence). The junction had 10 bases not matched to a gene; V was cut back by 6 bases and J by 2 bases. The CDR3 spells CASSQPGQVTYEQYF. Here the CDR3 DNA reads TGTGCCAGTAGCCAGCCTGGACAGGTGACCTACGAGCAGTACTTC. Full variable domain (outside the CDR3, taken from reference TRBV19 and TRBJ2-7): DGGITQSPKYLFRKEGQNVTLSCEQNLNHDAMYWYRQDPGQGLRLIYYSQIVNDFQKGDIAEGYSVSREKKESFPLTVTSAQKNPTAFYLCASSQPGQVTYEQYFGPGTRLTVT.

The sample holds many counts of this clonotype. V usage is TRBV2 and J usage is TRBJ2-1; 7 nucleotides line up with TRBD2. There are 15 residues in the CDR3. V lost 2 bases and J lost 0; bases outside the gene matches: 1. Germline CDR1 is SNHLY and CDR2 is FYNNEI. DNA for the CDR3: TGTGCCAGCAGTGAAACGGGGGGCTCCTACAATGAGCAGTTCTTC. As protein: CASSETGGSYNEQFF.

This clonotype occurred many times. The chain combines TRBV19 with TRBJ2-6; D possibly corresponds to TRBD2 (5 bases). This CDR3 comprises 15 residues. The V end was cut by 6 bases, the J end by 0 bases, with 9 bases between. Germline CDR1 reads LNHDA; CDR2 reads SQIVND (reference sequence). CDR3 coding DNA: TGTGCCAGTAGGATCGGGGTCTCTGGGGCCAACGTCCTGACTTTC. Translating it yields CASRIGVSGANVLTF.

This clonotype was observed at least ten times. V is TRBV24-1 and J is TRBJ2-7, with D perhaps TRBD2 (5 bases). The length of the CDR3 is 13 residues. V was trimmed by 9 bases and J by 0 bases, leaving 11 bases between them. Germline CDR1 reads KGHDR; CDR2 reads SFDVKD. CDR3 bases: TGTGCCACCCCCCGGGGTATCTCCTACGAGCAGTACTTC. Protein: CATPRGISYEQYF.